This T cell receptor beta chain was sequenced for a study of T cells in Graves' hyperthyroidism and ophthalmopathy (dated by TCRdb to the late 2010s). Study-level background: A discovery cohort of approximately 97 patients, 43 with Graves' ophthalmopathy and over 55 with stable Graves' hyperthyroidism, was used to find distinguishing TCR V-J signatures. Prospective prediction of ophthalmopathy was tested in an independent validation cohort consisting of roughly 20 hyperthyroidism patients and 17 patients who later progressed to ophthalmopathy. The 100 discovery patients were divided at random into training and test sets in a 7:3 ratio. Thyroid tissue and blood T-cell repertoires from six Graves' hyperthyroidism patients were also compared in the study. Following sampling, methimazole starting at 30 mg daily was given to hyperthyroidism patients, and high-dose intravenous methylprednisolone was given to ophthalmopathy patients. TCR Vbeta CDR3 sequencing of 135 peripheral blood samples (over 40 ophthalmopathy, about 74 hyperthyroidism and approximately 17 progressor patients) is reported in the paper.

TCR beta CDR3 regions were amplified from RNA transcripts. For the first round of RT-PCR on the TCR CDR3, the HTBI primer set was used together with the Qiagen OneStep RT-PCR kit. Libraries were constructed in a second round of multiplex PCR, after which size selection and purification were performed. Sequencing of the libraries was done on an Illumina HiSeq2000 using paired-end 100 bp reads. On the authors' methods: SOAPnuke was used to process the raw data, with reads discarded if the reads contained adapters or uncalled bases, had a mean Phred below 15, or lacked an exact constant-primer or identifier match. COPE v1.2.5 was used to merge the high-quality paired reads, and each unique nucleotide sequence was defined as a clonotype. MiTCR v1.1 was used to align the clonotypes against IMGT TRBV, TRBD and TRBJ reference segments. The analysis was restricted to V-J combinations with a frequency above 0.0001, which together covered 99% to 99.2% of the repertoires. The TCS score was defined as the ratio of F50 (clonal expansion) to E x V (chaos), calculated using BLOSUM62-based TCRdist between CDR3 peptides within each V-J. Welch's t-statistics and random forest reduced several hundred V-J features to 13, which were used in a naive Bayes classifier (R e1071). The raw public reads went through TCRdb reprocessing: fastp at Q25, MiXCR clone calling, in-frame beta chains kept. CDR3 protein sequences are deduplicated, and each keeps its most common genes and DNA. For this entry, the V and J calls and clone size follow TCRdb and not the study's own pipeline. The sample table shows under 700,000 distinct CDR3 sequences, and roughly 46% are seen once. Nearly 8.5% of the sample is taken by the ten largest.

What the work shows at the level of the full study, not this receptor alone: No statistical method was used to fix the sample size in advance, and group allocation was not hidden from the investigators. In validation, the model predicted progression to ophthalmopathy a median of roughly 6.2 months before onset, with over 55% sensitivity and just under 75% specificity. Ophthalmopathy was separated from stable hyperthyroidism by a 13 V-J signature model, with about 88% sensitivity and 81% to 82% specificity obtained in cross-validation and 80%/75% obtained in testing. Most expanded thyroid clonotypes (frequency above 0.001) were also detected in blood, suggesting blood repertoires may reflect thyroid immune responses.

Notes on this clonotype: Its specific antigen is unknown. Since a much larger clone is just one base distant, this may be a read error.

V and J are truncated by 5 bases and 5 bases respectively, leaving an intervening sequence of 7 bases. The CDR1 and CDR2 encoded by the germline V gene are ENHRY and SYGVKD. The cysteine opens and the phenylalanine closes a CDR3 of 11 amino acids. Only the CDR3 part of the read is kept: 33 bases, read in frame from the first base. Stable Graves' hyperthyroidism was defined as no progression to ophthalmopathy during 18 months of follow-up. The hyperthyroidism patients were between 18 and 65 years old and newly diagnosed, with a disease duration of less than 2 months. Any patient with an uncontrolled infection, another autoimmune disease, pregnancy or lactation was excluded. Diagnoses were based on clinical symptoms, serum thyroxine and TRAb, thyroid ultrasound and orbital computed tomography. Total RNA was extracted with Trizol reagent, and quality was checked on an Agilent 2100 Bioanalyzer.

This TCR derives from a woman in her late teens or twenties with Graves' hyperthyroidism. Donor details come from another sample of the same person, matched by shared clones. The sequenced sample was peripheral blood or thyroid tissue (not recorded which). The rearranged chain carries TRBV10-3 and TRBJ2-7; the D gene identity is not certain. The CDR3 reads as follows: CAISLNDEQYF. The DNA is as follows: TGTGCCATCAGTCTCAACGACGAGCAGTACTTC.